The 11 T cell receptor beta chains below all came from one sample that was sequenced in a study of T cells in Graves' hyperthyroidism and ophthalmopathy (dated by TCRdb to between 2018 and 2020). The library was prepared using multiplex PCR. The listed sequencing device is Illumina HiSeq 2000. The TCR beta CDR3 regions were amplified from the RNA transcripts. A first-round RT-PCR of the TCR CDR3 used the HTBI primer set with the Qiagen OneStep RT-PCR kit. The public reads were reanalyzed by TCRdb: fastp trimming at Q25, MiXCR alignment, in-frame beta chains only. For every CDR3 protein sequence, its rows merge into one entry that carries the most common genes and DNA. The sample records 600,000 to 700,000 distinct CDR3 sequences, nearly 45% of which are singletons. Of the sample, 7% to 7.5% falls within the top ten clones. The sample was peripheral blood or thyroid tissue (not recorded which). These receptors were taken from an adult man with Graves' disease, either hyperthyroidism or ophthalmopathy (not recorded which).

This clonotype was observed a handful of times. The chain carries TRBV2 and TRBJ1-3; the D is unclear. The CDR3 is 15 residues long. V was cut by 3 bases and J by 0 bases, with 9 bases left in between. In germline, CDR1 is SNHLY, CDR2 FYNNEI. The CDR3 loop reads CASSEGSFSGNTIYF. The DNA for the CDR3 is TGTGCCAGCAGTGAGGGCAGTTTCTCTGGAAACACCATATATTTT.

This clonotype came up many times. The chain has TRBV7-9 and TRBJ1-5, with 7 bases lining up with TRBD1. The CDR3 runs 16 residues. The junction had 9 bases not matched to a gene; V was cut back by 5 bases and J by 2 bases. Germline assignment: CDR1 SEHNR and CDR2 FQNEAQ (reference sequence). The CDR3 spells CASSPLTGERNQPQHF. DNA for the CDR3: TGTGCCAGCAGCCCCCTAACAGGGGAGCGCAATCAGCCCCAGCATTTT.

This clonotype has a handful of counts. V and J are TRBV12-3 or TRBV12-4 and TRBJ1-5, with no clear D. This CDR3 has 15 amino acids. The V and J ends lost 6 bases and 0 bases respectively, with 12 bases between them. The CDR3 loop is CASSPGMGSNQPQHF. CDR3 coding DNA: TGTGCCAGCAGCCCTGGGATGGGTAGCAATCAGCCCCAGCATTTT.

The chain has TRBV10-3 and TRBJ1-4; TRBD1 aligns across 11 bases. Germline loops: CDR1 ENHRY, CDR2 SYGVKD. The V gene end was trimmed by 2 bases and the J gene end by 8 bases; junction bases not matched to a gene: 7. This CDR3 is 16 amino acids long. The CDR3 nucleotides read TGTGCCATCAGTGAGCCCCTCGGGACAGGGGGAGAAAAACTGTTTTTT. This translates into CAISEPLGTGGEKLFF.

The chain links TRBV7-9 to TRBJ1-2; 9 bases fit TRBD1. CDR1 is SEHNR, CDR2 FQNEAQ, per germline (reference sequence). This CDR3 spans 14 amino acids. V was clipped by 7 bases and J by 4 bases; unmatched bases: 7. CDR3 DNA: TGTGCCAGCATCCCCTCGGACAGGGGCTATGGCTACACCTTC. Its translation: CASIPSDRGYGYTF.

This clonotype has a handful of counts. The chain joins TRBV7-2 to TRBJ2-7; either TRBD1 or TRBD2 may supply D (6 bases each). The CDR3 consists of 13 residues. With 1 base removed from V and 6 bases from J, the gap between germline ends came to 10 bases. From germline, CDR1 is SGHTA and CDR2 FQGNSA. The DNA for the CDR3 is TGTGCCAGCAGCTTAGTAAGGGGGGCCGAGCAGTACTTC. Protein: CASSLVRGAEQYF.

The rearrangement links TRBV6-1 to TRBJ1-4; D unresolved. Germline V gives CDR1 MNHNS, CDR2 SASEGT. This CDR3 spans 16 amino acids. V was pared by 7 bases and J by 0 bases, with 15 bases between. For the CDR3, the DNA is TGTGCCAGCATACGTAGCTTTGGCACAACTAATGAAAAACTGTTTTTT. Amino acid sequence: CASIRSFGTTNEKLFF.

The chain carries TRBV7-9 and TRBJ1-2; D unresolved. The ends were cut back, 5 bases at V and 4 bases at J, with 11 bases in the middle. This CDR3 has 13 amino acids. Germline CDR1 SEHNR, CDR2 FQNEAQ (reference sequence). The chain's CDR3 is CASSPTALYGYTF. The CDR3 nucleotides read TGTGCCAGCAGCCCGACGGCGCTCTATGGCTACACCTTC.

The J gene is TRBJ1-5, the V gene TRBV3-1; possible D gene TRBD1, 6 bases. V lost 0 bases and J lost 7, with 10 bases in between. The CDR3 has 14 residues. Germline CDR1 is LGHDT and CDR2 is YNNKEL (reference sequence). The CDR3: CASSQDFGGQPQHF. CDR3 nucleotide sequence: TGTGCCAGCAGCCAAGATTTCGGGGGCCAGCCCCAGCATTTT. The complete variable domain, with remaining parts taken from reference TRBV3-1 and TRBJ1-5, reads DTAVSQTPKYLVTQMGNDKSIKCEQNLGHDTMYWYKQDSKKFLKIMFSYNNKELIINETVPNRFSPKSPDKAHLNLHINSLELGDSAVYFCASSQDFGGQPQHFGDGTRLSIL.

The V call is TRBV12-3 or TRBV12-4, the J call TRBJ1-4, with a weak D call TRBD1 (6 bases). Trimming shortened V by 4 bases and J by 8 bases, and 8 bases separated the two germline ends. This CDR3 is built from 12 residues. The CDR3 loop is CASSYRVEKLFF. The CDR3 DNA is TGTGCCAGCAGTTACAGGGTAGAAAAACTGTTTTTT.

In this sample, this clonotype turned up a few times. The chain couples TRBV5-1 to TRBJ1-5; D perhaps matches TRBD1 (5 bases). V lost 1 base and J lost 2, with 10 bases in between. The CDR3 sequence is 15 residues long. The germline gives CDR1 SGHRS, CDR2 YFSETQ. The CDR3 sequence: CASSLQGIGNQPQHF. CDR3 bases: TGCGCCAGCAGCTTGCAGGGAATAGGCAATCAGCCCCAGCATTTT.